This is a list of T cell receptor beta chains from one sample in a study of blood T cell repertoires in COVID-19. Method: immunoSEQ multiplex PCR; TCRdb's copy keeps in-frame clones and lacks some. This table has about 160,000 clones, 87% appearing once. The sample was peripheral blood. These TCRs come from a woman aged 55-69 years with active or convalescent COVID-19. Each CDR3 is given with its conserved first and last residue. A D gene is named only where the DNA matches it firmly. Size is omitted from some rows. Given values are once, few, many or a class for expanded clones.

v_call	j_call	d_call	clone_size	cdr3_aa	cdr3_nt
TRBV2	TRBJ1-2	NA	NA	CASRLHRAGYGYTF	TGTGCCAGCAGGCTGCACAGGGCCGGCTATGGCTACACCTTC
TRBV11-2	TRBJ1-2	TRBD1	NA	CASSLVYRGLYGYTF	TGTGCCAGCAGCTTAGTTTACAGGGGGCTATATGGCTACACCTTC
TRBV18	TRBJ2-2	NA	once	CASSRVRTDTGELFF	TGTGCCAGCTCTCGCGTCCGAACAGACACCGGGGAGCTGTTTTTT
TRBV30	TRBJ2-1	NA	NA	CAWSVGVEQFF	TGTGCCTGGAGTGTAGGAGTTGAGCAGTTCTTC
TRBV3-1/TRBV3-2	TRBJ1-1	NA	NA	CASSQARQMNTEAFF	TGTGCCAGCAGCCAAGCTAGGCAGATGAACACTGAAGCTTTCTTT
TRBV6-5	TRBJ2-5	TRBD1	NA	CASSYWTGLGETQYF	TGTGCCAGCAGTTACTGGACAGGGCTCGGGGAGACCCAGTACTTC
TRBV6-5	TRBJ1-4	NA	NA	CASRVQEKLFF	TGTGCCAGCAGGGTACAGGAAAAACTGTTTTTT
TRBV30	TRBJ2-1	TRBD2	NA	CACLGLAGGLSYNEQFF	TGTGCCTGCCTCGGACTAGCGGGGGGGCTATCCTACAATGAGCAGTTCTTC
TRBV4-1	TRBJ2-5	TRBD1	NA	CASSQEGSGTGVGETQYF	TGCGCCAGCAGCCAAGAAGGATCAGGGACAGGGGTTGGCGAGACCCAGTACTTC
TRBV2	TRBJ2-3	TRBD2	NA	CASRGLAGNSDTQYF	TGTGCCAGCAGGGGACTAGCGGGTAACTCAGATACGCAGTATTTT
TRBV6-5	TRBJ1-1	NA	NA	CASNEDSPGTEAFF	TGTGCCAGCAACGAGGACAGTCCGGGGACTGAAGCTTTCTTT
TRBV10-3	TRBJ2-3	TRBD2	NA	CAISLTSGDTDTQYF	TGTGCCATCAGCCTGACTAGCGGGGACACAGATACGCAGTATTTT
TRBV12-3/TRBV12-4	TRBJ1-2	NA	few	CASSTDSAYGYTF	TGTGCCAGCAGTACCGACAGTGCTTATGGCTACACCTTC
TRBV12-3/TRBV12-4	TRBJ1-2	TRBD1	NA	CATTKTGGGGYTF	TGTGCCACCACAAAAACAGGGGGCGGCGGCTACACCTTC
TRBV4-3	TRBJ1-2	TRBD1	NA	CASSQDQGANYGYTF	TGCGCCAGCAGCCAAGACCAGGGGGCGAACTATGGCTACACCTTC
TRBV6-1	TRBJ1-2	NA	once	CASSEDGVVYGYTF	TGTGCCAGCAGTGAAGACGGGGTTGTCTATGGCTACACCTTC
TRBV4-1	TRBJ2-3	TRBD1	NA	CASRRQGVGTDTQYF	TGCGCCAGCAGAAGACAGGGGGTGGGCACAGATACGCAGTATTTT
TRBV11-2	TRBJ2-7	TRBD1	NA	CASSLDDRVFSYEQYF	TGTGCCAGCAGCTTAGACGACAGGGTTTTCTCCTACGAGCAGTACTTC
TRBV12-5	TRBJ1-5	TRBD1	NA	CASGLTTGGNQPQHF	TGTGCTAGTGGCCTTACCACAGGGGGAAATCAGCCCCAGCATTTT
TRBV10-3	TRBJ1-6	TRBD1	few	CAIRTGGSDSPLHF	TGTGCCATCAGGACAGGGGGCTCGGATTCACCCCTCCACTTT
TRBV30	TRBJ2-3	NA	once	CAWRSGNTDTQYF	TGTGCCTGGAGGTCGGGTAACACAGATACGCAGTATTTT